A selection of T cell receptor beta chains follows, all from one sample in a study of T cell changes during pregnancy in multiple sclerosis. Clones were sequenced by immunoSEQ multiplex PCR, and TCRdb holds only the in-frame ones, with some missing. The sample lists some 100,000 clones; about 90% were seen once. The input for sequencing was peripheral blood, taken after pregnancy. The origin of the receptors is a female donor with multiple sclerosis, enrolled in a pregnancy study. The CDR3 runs from the conserved cysteine through the conserved F or W. Fields, in order: CDR3 DNA, CDR3 protein, J gene, D gene, clone size, V gene. A D gene is named only where the DNA matches it firmly. Rows give clone size only sometimes, using once, few, many, or a class for an expanded clone.

DNA: TGCGCCAGCGGGGGGGGCGTCCAGGAGACCCAGTACTTC
CDR3: CASGGGVQETQYF
J: TRBJ2-5
D: NA
size: NA
V: TRBV5-1

DNA: TGTGCCAGCAGCCCGTCTGGAAACACCATATATTTT
CDR3: CASSPSGNTIYF
J: TRBJ1-3
D: NA
size: few
V: TRBV6-6

DNA: TGTGCCAGCAGCTCGTTACGGGACACACACACTGAAGCTTTCTTT
CDR3: CASSSLRDTHTEAFF
J: TRBJ1-1
D: NA
size: NA
V: TRBV5-4

DNA: TGTGCCAGTAGCCTCAGGAACAGGGATGGCTACACCTTC
CDR3: CASSLRNRDGYTF
J: TRBJ1-2
D: NA
size: once
V: TRBV19

DNA: TGTGCCAGCAGCTTAGGTTTGGCGGGGGGACAAGAGACCCAGTACTTC
CDR3: CASSLGLAGGQETQYF
J: TRBJ2-5
D: TRBD2
size: NA
V: TRBV7-2

DNA: TGTGCCAGCAGTTACTCTCTCGGGGATAGCGGGGAGCTGTTTTTT
CDR3: CASSYSLGDSGELFF
J: TRBJ2-2
D: NA
size: once
V: TRBV6-5

DNA: TGTGCCACCAGCAGAGATTGGGCAGGGCGGGGAACTAATGAAAAACTGTTTTTT
CDR3: CATSRDWAGRGTNEKLFF
J: TRBJ1-4
D: NA
size: NA
V: TRBV15

DNA: TGTGCCAGCAGCCCAGGGATGGCTGAAGCTTTCTTT
CDR3: CASSPGMAEAFF
J: TRBJ1-1
D: NA
size: NA
V: TRBV5-5

DNA: TGTGCCAGCAGCCCAGGGACAGCAAACTATGGCTACACCTTC
CDR3: CASSPGTANYGYTF
J: TRBJ1-2
D: TRBD1
size: few
V: TRBV7-3

DNA: TGTGCCAGCAGCTCGGGCACTGAAGCTTTCTTT
CDR3: CASSSGTEAFF
J: TRBJ1-1
D: NA
size: NA
V: TRBV7-9

DNA: TGTGCCAGCAGCTTGGATAGCCGAGGGTGGGATTTATCCTACGAGCAGTACTTC
CDR3: CASSLDSRGWDLSYEQYF
J: TRBJ2-7
D: NA
size: NA
V: TRBV5-6

DNA: TGTGCCAGCAGGTCCAAGTTTGGCGGTTCAGATACGCAGTATTTT
CDR3: CASRSKFGGSDTQYF
J: TRBJ2-3
D: NA
size: NA
V: TRBV7-8

DNA: TGTGCTAGTGGTTTGGGAGGAACTGGGGCCAACGTCCTGACTTTC
CDR3: CASGLGGTGANVLTF
J: TRBJ2-6
D: NA
size: NA
V: TRBV12-5

DNA: TGTGCCAGCAGCGTAACAGGGCTCTCTGGAAACACCATATATTTT
CDR3: CASSVTGLSGNTIYF
J: TRBJ1-3
D: NA
size: NA
V: TRBV9

DNA: TGTGCCAGCAGTTCCCCGGTCGGCCAGGGCGGCTACGAGCAGTACTTC
CDR3: CASSSPVGQGGYEQYF
J: TRBJ2-7
D: NA
size: NA
V: TRBV27

DNA: TGTGCCAGCAGTTTATCGGCTAGCGGGGGTCTCGAGCAGTACTTC
CDR3: CASSLSASGGLEQYF
J: TRBJ2-7
D: TRBD2
size: NA
V: TRBV27

DNA: TGTGCCAGCTCCTCGACAGGGACGAACACTGAAGCTTTCTTT
CDR3: CASSSTGTNTEAFF
J: TRBJ1-1
D: TRBD1
size: NA
V: TRBV18

DNA: TGTGCCAGTAGTATAACAGGTTATGGCTACACCTTC
CDR3: CASSITGYGYTF
J: TRBJ1-2
D: NA
size: NA
V: TRBV19

DNA: TGCGCCAGCAGTGAGCCCGGGAACATTCAGTACTTC
CDR3: CASSEPGNIQYF
J: TRBJ2-4
D: NA
size: once
V: TRBV10-2

DNA: TGTGCCAGCAGGCTACTAGCGCGGTGGGAGACCCAGTACTTC
CDR3: CASRLLARWETQYF
J: TRBJ2-5
D: TRBD2
size: NA
V: TRBV27

DNA: TGTGCCAGCAGCTGGGGACAGGTGAACACTGAAGCTTTCTTT
CDR3: CASSWGQVNTEAFF
J: TRBJ1-1
D: TRBD1
size: NA
V: TRBV5-4

DNA: TGTGCCAGCAGCCCCCGGGAGGGGGCGGCCTACAATGAGCAGTTCTTC
CDR3: CASSPREGAAYNEQFF
J: TRBJ2-1
D: NA
size: NA
V: TRBV7-3

DNA: TGTGCCAGCAGCGTTACTAGCGGGGACTACGAGCAGTACTTC
CDR3: CASSVTSGDYEQYF
J: TRBJ2-7
D: TRBD2
size: NA
V: TRBV11-3

DNA: TGTGCCAGCATACAGGGGACTGAAGCTTTCTTT
CDR3: CASIQGTEAFF
J: TRBJ1-1
D: TRBD1
size: NA
V: TRBV6-6

DNA: TGTGCCAGCAGCCGCGCCCCTGAAGCTTTCTTT
CDR3: CASSRAPEAFF
J: TRBJ1-1
D: NA
size: NA
V: TRBV7-9

DNA: TGTGCCAGCAGCCCCCGGGACATCCCCTACGAGCAGTACTTC
CDR3: CASSPRDIPYEQYF
J: TRBJ2-7
D: NA
size: NA
V: TRBV5-6

DNA: TGTGCCAGCAGTCAAATGCGGGGCTCCTACGAGCAGTACTTC
CDR3: CASSQMRGSYEQYF
J: TRBJ2-7
D: NA
size: NA
V: TRBV6-1

DNA: TGTGCCAGCAGTTCCGGGACAGAACAATTCGATGAGCAGTTCTTC
CDR3: CASSSGTEQFDEQFF
J: TRBJ2-1
D: TRBD1
size: NA
V: TRBV6-5

DNA: TGTGCCAGCAGCTTGGGGCAGGGGTTAGGGGAGCAGTACTTC
CDR3: CASSLGQGLGEQYF
J: TRBJ2-7
D: NA
size: NA
V: TRBV5-4

DNA: TGTGCCAGCAGCCTGACAGGGGGAGGCTACGAGCAGTACTTC
CDR3: CASSLTGGGYEQYF
J: TRBJ2-7
D: TRBD1
size: once
V: TRBV7-8

DNA: TGCAGCGTCGAACACCGACGGCGGGAGAGTACGCAGTATTTT
CDR3: CSVEHRRRESTQYF
J: TRBJ2-3
D: TRBD2
size: NA
V: TRBV29-1

DNA: TGCGCCAGCAGCCGATTCACTAGCGGGAGGGCCAATGAGCAGTTCTTC
CDR3: CASSRFTSGRANEQFF
J: TRBJ2-1
D: TRBD2
size: NA
V: TRBV5-1

DNA: TGTGCCAGCAGCCCTAAATGGACTAGCTACAATGAGCAGTTCTTC
CDR3: CASSPKWTSYNEQFF
J: TRBJ2-1
D: TRBD2
size: NA
V: TRBV5-8

DNA: TGTGCCAGCAGCTTAGCGAGGGGGAACTACAATACGGAGCAGTTCTTC
CDR3: CASSLARGNYNTEQFF
J: TRBJ2-1
D: NA
size: NA
V: TRBV7-8

DNA: TGTGCCAGCAACCCTAGCGGGGGCCTCTCCTACAATGAGCAGTTCTTC
CDR3: CASNPSGGLSYNEQFF
J: TRBJ2-1
D: TRBD2
size: NA
V: TRBV9

DNA: TGTGCCAGCAGCTTGTTCATAGGGACAGGGCAGGATCAGCCCCAGCATTTT
CDR3: CASSLFIGTGQDQPQHF
J: TRBJ1-5
D: TRBD1
size: NA
V: TRBV5-5

DNA: TGCGCCAGCAGCCAAGACGAGGACAGGGTTAACTATGGCTACACCTTC
CDR3: CASSQDEDRVNYGYTF
J: TRBJ1-2
D: TRBD1
size: NA
V: TRBV4-1

DNA: TGTGCCAGCAGCGTAGACCCAGTGATGAACACTGAAGCTTTCTTT
CDR3: CASSVDPVMNTEAFF
J: TRBJ1-1
D: NA
size: NA
V: TRBV9

DNA: TGCGCCAGCAGCTTTCAACTAGCGGGGGGAGAGACCCAGTACTTC
CDR3: CASSFQLAGGETQYF
J: TRBJ2-5
D: TRBD2
size: NA
V: TRBV5-1

DNA: TGTGCCAGCAGTCCCGACAGGGGGCTGGGCTATGGCTACACCTTC
CDR3: CASSPDRGLGYGYTF
J: TRBJ1-2
D: TRBD1
size: NA
V: TRBV5-4

DNA: TGTGCCAGCAGAAAGACAGGGGGCCTAGGTGAGACCCAGTACTTC
CDR3: CASRKTGGLGETQYF
J: TRBJ2-5
D: TRBD1
size: NA
V: TRBV25-1

DNA: TGTGCCAGCAAAATACAGGGTTATTCACCCCTCCACTTT
CDR3: CASKIQGYSPLHF
J: TRBJ1-6
D: NA
size: few
V: TRBV2

DNA: TGTGCCAGCAGTTCCGGAGCCTTCAATCAGCCCCAGCATTTT
CDR3: CASSSGAFNQPQHF
J: TRBJ1-5
D: NA
size: NA
V: TRBV7-9

DNA: TGTGCCAGCAGCTTAGCCCCGACAGGTCTGAACACTGAAGCTTTCTTT
CDR3: CASSLAPTGLNTEAFF
J: TRBJ1-1
D: NA
size: NA
V: TRBV7-2

DNA: TGTGCCTGGAGTGACCCTCCCTCCGGTCTAGCGGCCCAAGAGACCCAGTACTTC
CDR3: CAWSDPPSGLAAQETQYF
J: TRBJ2-5
D: TRBD2
size: once
V: TRBV30

DNA: TGTGCCAGCAGTTCGTGGGCGGGGGATTCACCCCTCCACTTT
CDR3: CASSSWAGDSPLHF
J: TRBJ1-6
D: NA
size: NA
V: TRBV2

DNA: TGTGCCAGCAGTTACAGGAGGGACAGGGTCGACGAGCAGTACTTC
CDR3: CASSYRRDRVDEQYF
J: TRBJ2-7
D: TRBD1
size: NA
V: TRBV6-6

DNA: TGCGCCAGTAGCCTCAGTTTAGACAGCTACGAGCAGTACTTC
CDR3: CASSLSLDSYEQYF
J: TRBJ2-7
D: NA
size: NA
V: TRBV4-1

DNA: TGTGCCAGCTCACCACAGGCTAGCGGAACCTACGAGCAGTACTTC
CDR3: CASSPQASGTYEQYF
J: TRBJ2-7
D: TRBD2
size: NA
V: TRBV18

DNA: TGTGCCAGCAGCCTAACCACAGGGGGCCTCACTGAAGCTTTCTTT
CDR3: CASSLTTGGLTEAFF
J: TRBJ1-1
D: TRBD1
size: NA
V: TRBV7-2